This entry concerns a single T cell receptor beta chain. V lost 7 bases to trimming and J lost 0 bases, with 12 bases between them. CDR1 and CDR2 from the germline V gene are LGHDT and YNNKEL (reference sequence). The CDR3 contains 15 residues. This record comes from a study of control samples from healthy donors and cancer patients. The table came from immunoSEQ multiplex PCR; TCRdb's copy has only in-frame clones and leaves some out. The repertoire holds some 100,000 clones, with 80% to 90% as singletons. The clonotype originates from a man aged 25-45 years in good health. V is TRBV3-1 (or the pseudogene TRBV3-2) and J is TRBJ2-2; D uncertain. What was sequenced was blood. CDR3 sequence reads: CASKVSIANTGELFF. The CDR3 nucleotides read TGTGCCAGCAAGGTCAGTATCGCGAACACCGGGGAGCTGTTTTTT.